This record covers a single T cell receptor beta chain. As yet, its antigen is unknown. The study ran its PCR with 60 Vbeta and 13 Jbeta primers. Sequenced by immunoSEQ multiplex PCR; TCRdb stores in-frame clones only, minus some. Among tens of thousands of clones, roughly four fifths were seen once, and the ten largest hold 0.55% to 0.65%. The data were taken from a study of cytomegalovirus exposure and HLA in healthy donors. For the study at large: HLA-typed donors were the source of roughly 80 million unique TCRs held in an early data release.

Study findings and constraints: Reports credit the classifier with highly specific, highly sensitive diagnosis of cytomegalovirus status. V- and J-gene trimming in TCR beta was tied to a missense DCLRE1C variant by an analysis performed later.

Donors were ostensibly healthy at sampling, although undocumented immune exposures were probable. The receptor was isolated from a man aged 25 to 40 in good health and CMV-seronegative. Sequencing was carried out using PBMCs.

In DNA, the CDR3 is TGCGCCAGCAGATTCCAGAGCACAGTGAACACTGAAGCTTTCTTT. This translates into CASRFQSTVNTEAFF. This chain links TRBV5-1 with TRBJ1-1; D is ambiguous. This CDR3 is built from 15 residues. CDR1 is SGHRS and CDR2 is YFSETQ in the germline V gene. The V and J ends lost 5 bases and 0 bases respectively, with 14 bases between them. Looking up the rest from reference TRBV5-1 and TRBJ1-1 gives the full variable domain: KAGVTQTPRYLIKTRGQQVTLSCSPISGHRSVSWYQQTPGQGLQFLFEYFSETQRNKGNFPGRFSGRQFSNSRSEMNVSTLELGDSALYLCASRFQSTVNTEAFFGQGTRLTVV.